Described below is a single T cell receptor (beta chain) sequence and its context. Its antigen has not been determined. No base qualities exist here, and no much larger clone lies one base off it. This specimen belongs to a study of blood T cell repertoires in COVID-19 (dated by TCRdb to about 2020). For the study in its entirety: The collaborator samples originated in the United States, Italy and Spain and spanned the acute and convalescent phases of COVID-19. The prospective study material was composed of cDNA or gDNA derived from T cells, B-cell-depleted T cells, or PBMCs. Deeply sampled blood TCRbeta repertoires from subjects exposed to, actively infected with, or recovered from COVID-19 were included in the dataset. The repertoires were released in a freely available public database meant as a resource for research on the immune response to SARS-CoV-2. Samples were obtained from the ongoing ImmuneRACE study (first 160 participants) and from 1,200 or so subjects provided by 6 global collaborators. The sample metadata nearly always contained a de-identified subject ID, COVID-19 status, age in years and sex. HLA class I and class II types, where available, came from metadata supplied by the sample provider rather than from assay-based typing. Study-wide conclusions, independent of this receptor: The quantity of clinical and demographic metadata differed by source and by participant and was supplied without curation.

The CDR3 starts with the cysteine, ends with the phenylalanine, and has 15 residues. Just CDR3 DNA is preserved here, 45 bases in frame from base 1. The V end gives up 4 bases and the J end 1 base, leaving 7 bases in the junction not matched to a gene. Via the germline V gene, CDR1 is SGHRS and CDR2 YFSETQ. Each collaborating institution followed its own protocols to collect whole blood in K2EDTA tubes. For TCRbeta analysis, collaborator samples were shipped as frozen whole blood, as isolated PBMCs, or as DNA extracted from either sample type. TCRbeta CDR3 regions were amplified from genomic DNA by means of the immunoSEQ Assay, a bias-controlled multiplex PCR. In the authors' own workflow: The number of nucleated cells in each sample was estimated by amplification of reference gene primers within the assay. To quantify the absolute abundance of each unique TCRbeta CDR3 rearrangement, sequence reads were collapsed and filtered. For each sample, productive Simpson clonality was calculated as the square root of Simpson's diversity index across productive rearrangements. This is the immuneACCESS table as TCRdb keeps it, with only in-frame sequences that have V and J called. A part of the clones is gone; compared with another copy, unresolved V genes explain less than half, and the rest is unexplained. For V, J and clone size, that table is used; D and trimming come from the DNA. For this sample there are 300,000 to 350,000 clones; about nine tenths appear just once. About 2.5% of the sample is in the top ten clones.

This clonotype originated in a man aged 18 to 29 with active or convalescent COVID-19. This receptor chain uses TRBV5-1 and TRBJ2-7, with 8 bases in between that match TRBD1. Input material: peripheral blood. The bases read TGCGCCAGCAGCCGTGGGACAGGACTTTCCTACGAGCAGTACTTC. Its amino acids are CASSRGTGLSYEQYF.